Given below is one TCR beta chain in context. The sample belongs to a study of shared clonotypes between healthy human individuals. Only in-frame clones appear in the TCRdb table, and some are missing; sequencing was by immunoSEQ multiplex PCR. The sample lists 2 million to 2.5 million clones, over 85% occurring once. The ends were cut back, 4 bases at V and 1 base at J, with 7 bases in the middle. The germline gives CDR1 SGDLS, CDR2 YYNGEE. This CDR3 has 13 residues. V and J are TRBV9 and TRBJ2-3, with D maybe TRBD2 (6 bases). Sample: naive CD4+ T cells from PBMCs. Subset: CD45RA+ positively selected. This receptor was taken from a man aged 18 to 29 in good health. Some clones in this sample may be carry-over from other donors' samples. CDR3: CASSRERTDTQYF. CDR3 nucleotide sequence: TGTGCCAGCAGCCGGGAGCGCACAGATACGCAGTATTTT.